The present T cell receptor (beta chain) was sequenced within a study of blood T cell repertoires in COVID-19 (dated by TCRdb to 2019 to 2021). For the study in its entirety: Collaborator samples came from the United States, Italy and Spain and covered acute and convalescent phases of COVID-19. The repertoires were released in a freely available public database meant as a resource for research on the immune response to SARS-CoV-2. Samples came from the ongoing ImmuneRACE study (first 160 participants) plus 1,254 subjects from 6 global collaborators. The dataset comprised deeply sampled blood TCRbeta repertoires from subjects exposed to, actively infected with, or recovered from COVID-19. Where HLA class I and class II types were available, the types were taken from metadata supplied by the sample provider, not from assay-based typing. The prospective study material was composed of cDNA or gDNA derived from T cells, B-cell-depleted T cells, or PBMCs. A de-identified subject ID, COVID-19 status, age in years and sex were almost always included in the sample metadata. The research as a whole found: How much clinical and demographic metadata was included differed by source and by participant, and the metadata was provided uncurated.

Comment on this clone: The antigen this receptor binds is unknown. Per-nucleotide qualities are absent, and no much larger clonotype sits a single base away.

The CDR3 contains 17 residues, cysteine and phenylalanine counted. The kept DNA is CDR3 alone, 51 bases in frame from the first base. Trimming leaves V shorter by 5 bases and J shorter by 2 bases, with the junction holding 3 bases beyond the gene matches. Looking up the germline V gene yields CDR1 SNHLY and CDR2 FYNNEI. TCRbeta CDR3 regions were amplified from genomic DNA using the immunoSEQ Assay, a bias-controlled multiplex PCR. Per the source publication's procedure: The number of nucleated cells in each sample was estimated by amplification of reference gene primers within the assay. To quantify the absolute abundance of each unique TCRbeta CDR3 rearrangement, sequence reads were collapsed and filtered. For each sample, productive Simpson clonality was calculated as the square root of Simpson's diversity index over productive rearrangements. Imported from immuneACCESS, the table was reduced by TCRdb to in-frame sequences with V and J called. These copies leave out some clones; in studies compared against another copy, an unresolved V gene accounts for under half, and the cause of the remainder is not known. Clonal size and the V and J genes are those of that table, whereas D and trimming came from the DNA. The sample data list more than 200,000 clones, and 86% of these were observed just once. Together, the top ten hold approximately 5.9% of the sample.

Collaborating institutions collected whole blood in K2EDTA tubes following their own protocols. For TCRbeta analysis, collaborator samples were shipped as frozen whole blood, as isolated PBMCs, or as DNA extracted from either sample type. The receptor's source is an older man with acute or convalescent COVID-19. The material sequenced was peripheral blood. This chain joins TRBV2 to TRBJ2-2; 15 bases in between match TRBD2. The CDR3 reads as follows: CASSWTSGRVNTGELFF. Read as DNA, the sequence is TGTGCCAGCAGTTGGACTAGCGGGAGGGTAAACACCGGGGAGCTGTTTTTT.